Reported below is one T cell receptor (beta chain). In the original processing: It was from reference gene primer amplification that nucleated cell counts were estimated. Some clones are missing from TCRdb's copy, which holds only in-frame ones; the method was immunoSEQ multiplex PCR. For V, J and clone size, that table is used; D and trimming come from the DNA. Among over 250,000 clones, about 90% were seen once, and the ten largest hold around 1.5%. V lost 3 bases, J lost 3 bases, and 15 bases lay in between. There are 15 residues in the CDR3. Germline V lookup: CDR1 LGHDT, CDR2 YNNKEL (reference sequence). The sample belongs to a study of blood T cell repertoires in COVID-19. Looking at the study overall: Samples taken during acute and convalescent COVID-19 were collected in the United States, Italy and Spain. T cells, B-cell-depleted T cells, or PBMCs supplied cDNA or gDNA.

The chain joins TRBV3-1 (or the pseudogene TRBV3-2) to TRBJ2-7; D is possibly TRBD1 (5 bases). The sequenced material came from peripheral blood. This TCR was recovered from a woman in her 40s who had recovered from COVID-19. The CDR3 protein is CASSHGSPGIYEQYF. CDR3 DNA sequence: TGTGCCAGCAGCCACGGGTCCCCAGGGATCTACGAGCAGTACTTC.